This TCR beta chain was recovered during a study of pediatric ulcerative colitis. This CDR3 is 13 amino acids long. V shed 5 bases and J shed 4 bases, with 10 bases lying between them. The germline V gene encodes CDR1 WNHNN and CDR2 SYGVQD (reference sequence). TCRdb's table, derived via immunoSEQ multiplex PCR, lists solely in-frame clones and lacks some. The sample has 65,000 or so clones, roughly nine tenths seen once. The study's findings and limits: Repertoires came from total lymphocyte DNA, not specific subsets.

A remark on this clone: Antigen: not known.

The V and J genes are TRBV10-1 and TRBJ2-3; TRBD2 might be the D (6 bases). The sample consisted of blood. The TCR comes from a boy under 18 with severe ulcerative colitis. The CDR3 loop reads CASSRWDSDTQYF. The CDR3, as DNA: TGCGCCAGCAGTAGGTGGGACTCAGATACGCAGTATTTT.